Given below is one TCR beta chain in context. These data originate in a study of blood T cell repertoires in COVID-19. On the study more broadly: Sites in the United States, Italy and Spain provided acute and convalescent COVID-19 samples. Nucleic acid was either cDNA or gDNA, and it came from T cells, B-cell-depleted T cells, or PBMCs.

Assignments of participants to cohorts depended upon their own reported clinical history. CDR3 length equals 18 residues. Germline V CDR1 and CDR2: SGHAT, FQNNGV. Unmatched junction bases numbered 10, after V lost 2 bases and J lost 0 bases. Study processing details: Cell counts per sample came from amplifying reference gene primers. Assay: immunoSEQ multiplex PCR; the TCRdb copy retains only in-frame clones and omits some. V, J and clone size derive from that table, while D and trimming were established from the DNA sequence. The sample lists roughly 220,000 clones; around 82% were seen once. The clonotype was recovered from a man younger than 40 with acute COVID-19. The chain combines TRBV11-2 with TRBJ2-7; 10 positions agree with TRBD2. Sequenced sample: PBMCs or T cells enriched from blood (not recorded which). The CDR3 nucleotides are TGTGCCAGCAGCTTAAGTGGTGCTAGCGGGGGTGCCTCCTACGAGCAGTACTTC. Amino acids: CASSLSGASGGASYEQYF.